Listed below are T cell receptor beta chains from one sample, sequenced in a study of vaccination and CD4 T cells after COVID-19. TCRdb re-called the PCR reads with MiXCR, one entry per CDR3 protein. The sample carries 10,000 to 14,000 distinct CDR3 sequences, 65% recorded once. Their antigens are not known. The material was CD4+ T cells from blood, cultured in vitro, obtained before SARS-CoV-2 vaccination. The receptors were gathered from a human donor who had recovered from COVID-19. CDR3s include the opening cysteine and the closing phenylalanine or tryptophan. D genes are given only for firm matches. Rows give clone size only sometimes, using once, few, many, or a class for an expanded clone.

v_gene: TRBV6-1
j_gene: TRBJ1-2
abundance: few
d_gene: TRBD1
CDR3nt: TGTGCCATCAGACGTGGACAGGGTAACTATGGCTACACCTTC
CDR3aa: CAIRRGQGNYGYTF

v_gene: TRBV6-1
j_gene: TRBJ2-3
abundance: .
d_gene: .
CDR3nt: TGTGCCAGCAGTATCTGGGCTGGAACAGATACGCAGTATTTT
CDR3aa: CASSIWAGTDTQYF

v_gene: TRBV27
j_gene: TRBJ2-7
abundance: .
d_gene: .
CDR3nt: TGTGCCAGCCGTATAGCTAGCGCCTGGAAGAGCTCCTACGAGCAGTACTTC
CDR3aa: CASRIASAWKSSYEQYF

v_gene: TRBV20-1
j_gene: TRBJ1-1
abundance: .
d_gene: TRBD1
CDR3nt: TGCAGTGCTAGATCACTCCGGGACAGGGGGCTCTACACTGAAGCTTTCTTT
CDR3aa: CSARSLRDRGLYTEAFF

v_gene: TRBV20-1
j_gene: TRBJ2-2
abundance: .
d_gene: TRBD2
CDR3nt: TGCAGTGCGAAACTAGCGTCGAACACCGGGGAGCTGTTTTTT
CDR3aa: CSAKLASNTGELFF

v_gene: TRBV6-5
j_gene: TRBJ2-7
abundance: few
d_gene: .
CDR3nt: TGTGCCAGCAGTTACAACCGACAGAGCTACGAGCAGTACTTC
CDR3aa: CASSYNRQSYEQYF

v_gene: TRBV20-1
j_gene: TRBJ2-1
abundance: .
d_gene: .
CDR3nt: TGCAGTGCTAGAGCGGGCTACAATGAGCAGTTCTTC
CDR3aa: CSARAGYNEQFF

v_gene: TRBV7-9
j_gene: TRBJ2-5
abundance: .
d_gene: TRBD2
CDR3nt: TGTGCCAGCACCTCTTTACTAGCGGTACAAGAGACCCAGTACTTC
CDR3aa: CASTSLLAVQETQYF

v_gene: TRBV29-1
j_gene: TRBJ2-1
abundance: .
d_gene: TRBD1
CDR3nt: TGCAGCGTCTCGGCACAGGGGGACTACAATGAGCAGTTCTTC
CDR3aa: CSVSAQGDYNEQFF

v_gene: TRBV12-3/TRBV12-4
j_gene: TRBJ2-3
abundance: .
d_gene: TRBD2
CDR3nt: TGTGCCAGCAGTTCCGGACTAGCGGGAGGCCTCACAGATACGCAGTATTTT
CDR3aa: CASSSGLAGGLTDTQYF

v_gene: TRBV20-1
j_gene: TRBJ2-5
abundance: few
d_gene: .
CDR3nt: TGCAGTGCTAGAGATCAAGAGCAAGAGACCCAGTACTTC
CDR3aa: CSARDQEQETQYF

v_gene: TRBV4-2
j_gene: TRBJ2-5
abundance: .
d_gene: .
CDR3nt: TGTGCCAGCAGCCAAGAAGGAGGGGTGGAGACCCAGTACTTC
CDR3aa: CASSQEGGVETQYF

v_gene: TRBV20-1
j_gene: TRBJ2-7
abundance: .
d_gene: .
CDR3nt: TGCAGTGCTAGTGGGGAGCGGAATCCCTACGAGCAGTACTTC
CDR3aa: CSASGERNPYEQYF

v_gene: TRBV20-1
j_gene: TRBJ2-7
abundance: once
d_gene: TRBD2
CDR3nt: TGCAGTGCTAGAGAACCAGCGGGAGGGAGGTACGAGCAGTACTTC
CDR3aa: CSAREPAGGRYEQYF

v_gene: TRBV12-3/TRBV12-4
j_gene: TRBJ1-2
abundance: .
d_gene: .
CDR3nt: TGTGCCAGCAGTTACTTAGACGGGGGCTGGTATGGCTACACCTTC
CDR3aa: CASSYLDGGWYGYTF

v_gene: TRBV6-1
j_gene: TRBJ1-4
abundance: .
d_gene: .
CDR3nt: TGTGCCAGCAGTGGATCAAGGGTGGGCGTACTGTTTTTT
CDR3aa: CASSGSRVGVLFF

v_gene: TRBV28
j_gene: TRBJ2-6
abundance: .
d_gene: TRBD1
CDR3nt: TGTGCCAGCAGCGGGAACAGGGGAAAAGGGGCTGGGGCCAACGTCCTGACTTTC
CDR3aa: CASSGNRGKGAGANVLTF

v_gene: TRBV28
j_gene: TRBJ2-7
abundance: few
d_gene: .
CDR3nt: TGTGCCAGCAGTTCCTCTGGGTGGAGCTCCTACGAGCAGTACTTC
CDR3aa: CASSSSGWSSYEQYF

v_gene: TRBV20-1
j_gene: TRBJ2-2
abundance: few
d_gene: TRBD1
CDR3nt: TGCAGTGCCGCCACCGGACAGGGGGCAGGAGGGACCGGGGAGCTGTTTTTT
CDR3aa: CSAATGQGAGGTGELFF

v_gene: TRBV5-4
j_gene: TRBJ2-7
abundance: .
d_gene: TRBD2
CDR3nt: TGTGCCAGCAGCCCCCCCGGGACTAGACACTACGAGCAGTACTTC
CDR3aa: CASSPPGTRHYEQYF

v_gene: TRBV10-3
j_gene: TRBJ1-2
abundance: few
d_gene: .
CDR3nt: TGTGCCATCCCGGGTTCCCATCCTAACTATGGCTACACCTTC
CDR3aa: CAIPGSHPNYGYTF

v_gene: TRBV24-1
j_gene: TRBJ1-5
abundance: .
d_gene: .
CDR3nt: TGTGCCACCAGTGATGGGCTGCGGCCCCAGCATTTT
CDR3aa: CATSDGLRPQHF

v_gene: TRBV6-5
j_gene: TRBJ2-3
abundance: few
d_gene: .
CDR3nt: TGTGCCAGCAGTTACGGGGTGTTGGACACAGATACGCAGTATTTT
CDR3aa: CASSYGVLDTDTQYF

v_gene: TRBV28
j_gene: TRBJ2-3
abundance: .
d_gene: TRBD2
CDR3nt: TGTGCCAGCAGTTGGGGTGCGGGAGGCAGCACAGATACGCAGTATTTT
CDR3aa: CASSWGAGGSTDTQYF

v_gene: TRBV6-5
j_gene: TRBJ2-3
abundance: .
d_gene: .
CDR3nt: TGTGCCAGCAGTTACGGCGGGACAGATACGCAGTATTTT
CDR3aa: CASSYGGTDTQYF

v_gene: TRBV4-1
j_gene: TRBJ1-5
abundance: .
d_gene: .
CDR3nt: TGCGCCAGCAGCCAAGATGGGGCGAGGACGGGGCCCCAGCATTTT
CDR3aa: CASSQDGARTGPQHF

v_gene: TRBV6-1
j_gene: TRBJ2-5
abundance: few
d_gene: .
CDR3nt: TGTGCCAGCAGCCCTTCGGGGATGAGGGAGACCCAGTACTTC
CDR3aa: CASSPSGMRETQYF

v_gene: TRBV6-4
j_gene: TRBJ2-1
abundance: .
d_gene: .
CDR3nt: TGTGCCAGCAGTGACTCGATGGATAGTAGGAATGAGCAGTTCTTC
CDR3aa: CASSDSMDSRNEQFF

v_gene: TRBV7-8
j_gene: TRBJ1-5
abundance: .
d_gene: .
CDR3nt: TGTGCCAGCAGCTTCACGGGCGGTACCAATCAGCCCCAGCATTTT
CDR3aa: CASSFTGGTNQPQHF

v_gene: TRBV6-4
j_gene: TRBJ2-2
abundance: .
d_gene: TRBD1
CDR3nt: TGTGCCAGCAGTGATGGGACAGACAGCGGGGAGCTGTTTTTT
CDR3aa: CASSDGTDSGELFF

v_gene: TRBV20-1
j_gene: TRBJ2-1
abundance: few
d_gene: .
CDR3nt: TGCAGTGCTAAGGTGGGGGGAGATGAGCAGTTCTTC
CDR3aa: CSAKVGGDEQFF

v_gene: TRBV2
j_gene: TRBJ1-6
abundance: .
d_gene: TRBD1
CDR3nt: TGTGCCAGCAGTCCTGGGACAGCCGATAATTCACCCCTCCACTTT
CDR3aa: CASSPGTADNSPLHF

v_gene: TRBV20-1
j_gene: TRBJ1-5
abundance: .
d_gene: .
CDR3nt: TGCAGTGCTAGAAGCTACCGTGGAGGGCCCCCGGGACTTCAGCCCCAGCATTTT
CDR3aa: CSARSYRGGPPGLQPQHF

v_gene: TRBV6-7
j_gene: TRBJ1-2
abundance: few
d_gene: .
CDR3nt: TGTGCCAGCAGTTACTCGAGTCACTCAAAGAACTATGGCTACACCTTC
CDR3aa: CASSYSSHSKNYGYTF

v_gene: TRBV5-4
j_gene: TRBJ1-4
abundance: .
d_gene: TRBD1
CDR3nt: TGTGCCAGCAGCTTTCGACAGGGCACTAATGAAAAACTGTTTTTT
CDR3aa: CASSFRQGTNEKLFF

v_gene: TRBV7-9
j_gene: TRBJ2-2
abundance: .
d_gene: TRBD2
CDR3nt: TGTGCCAGCAGCTTAGGGGAGGGGTCCCTTGATTTCGACACCGGGGAGCTGTTTTTT
CDR3aa: CASSLGEGSLDFDTGELFF

v_gene: TRBV5-1
j_gene: TRBJ2-1
abundance: .
d_gene: TRBD2
CDR3nt: TGCGCCAGCAGCCCCGAGAGGAGCGGGGGTGAGCAGTTCTTC
CDR3aa: CASSPERSGGEQFF

v_gene: TRBV6-1
j_gene: TRBJ2-5
abundance: few
d_gene: TRBD1
CDR3nt: TGTGCCAGCAGTGAAGCGCTGGGAGACAGGGGAGGAGAGACCCAGTACTTC
CDR3aa: CASSEALGDRGGETQYF

v_gene: TRBV18
j_gene: TRBJ2-3
abundance: .
d_gene: TRBD1
CDR3nt: TGTGCCAGCTCACTACAGGGGGCGGGCACAGATACGCAGTATTTT
CDR3aa: CASSLQGAGTDTQYF

v_gene: TRBV5-1
j_gene: TRBJ1-2
abundance: .
d_gene: .
CDR3nt: TGCGCCAGCAGCTTGGTAGGCAGGGCTTACGGCTACACCTTC
CDR3aa: CASSLVGRAYGYTF

v_gene: TRBV19
j_gene: TRBJ1-1
abundance: .
d_gene: TRBD1
CDR3nt: TGTGCCAGTAGCCCTCGGACCGGGACAGGGAGTGTCACTGAAGCTTTCTTT
CDR3aa: CASSPRTGTGSVTEAFF

v_gene: TRBV7-2
j_gene: TRBJ2-1
abundance: .
d_gene: .
CDR3nt: TGTGCCAGCAGCTTTCAACGGGATGAGCAGTTCTTC
CDR3aa: CASSFQRDEQFF

v_gene: TRBV6-2/TRBV6-3
j_gene: TRBJ1-5
abundance: .
d_gene: TRBD1
CDR3nt: TGTGCCAGCAGTTCTGACAGGGTCCAGCCCCAGCATTTT
CDR3aa: CASSSDRVQPQHF

v_gene: TRBV7-9
j_gene: TRBJ1-2
abundance: .
d_gene: .
CDR3nt: TGTGCCAGCATCGGCAGTCAGACCTATGGCTACACCTTC
CDR3aa: CASIGSQTYGYTF

v_gene: TRBV20-1
j_gene: TRBJ2-3
abundance: .
d_gene: TRBD2
CDR3nt: TGCAGTGCCCGGGGACTAGCGTACACAGATACGCAGTATTTT
CDR3aa: CSARGLAYTDTQYF

v_gene: TRBV7-7
j_gene: TRBJ2-5
abundance: .
d_gene: .
CDR3nt: TGTGCTAGCAGCCCCAGCTGGGCAGCAGGGAAAGAGACCCAGTACTTC
CDR3aa: CASSPSWAAGKETQYF

v_gene: TRBV20-1
j_gene: TRBJ1-6
abundance: .
d_gene: TRBD1
CDR3nt: TGCAGTGCTAGTCCCAGGGGGTTCGATTCACCCCTCCACTTT
CDR3aa: CSASPRGFDSPLHF

v_gene: TRBV10-2
j_gene: TRBJ2-3
abundance: few
d_gene: TRBD1
CDR3nt: TGTGCCAGCAGTAAGGGACAGGTGAGCACAGATACGCAGTATTTT
CDR3aa: CASSKGQVSTDTQYF

v_gene: TRBV7-7
j_gene: TRBJ2-3
abundance: .
d_gene: TRBD2
CDR3nt: TGTGCCAGCAGCTTAAAGCCGCCGGGGACTAGCGGGAGTCGGGATACGCAGTATTTT
CDR3aa: CASSLKPPGTSGSRDTQYF

v_gene: TRBV2
j_gene: TRBJ2-5
abundance: .
d_gene: .
CDR3nt: TGTGCCAGCAGTGAGGACACCCATCTTCCGTACTTC
CDR3aa: CASSEDTHLPYF

v_gene: TRBV6-5
j_gene: TRBJ1-6
abundance: few
d_gene: .
CDR3nt: TGTGCCAGCAGTTACTCGGAGGGCAAAGTGGGCTTCTATAATTCACCCCTCCACTTT
CDR3aa: CASSYSEGKVGFYNSPLHF

v_gene: TRBV20-1
j_gene: TRBJ1-5
abundance: few
d_gene: .
CDR3nt: TGCAGTGCTACCCTAGACATTTCCAATCAGCCCCAGCATTTT
CDR3aa: CSATLDISNQPQHF

v_gene: TRBV20-1
j_gene: TRBJ1-5
abundance: few
d_gene: .
CDR3nt: TGCAGTGCTAGGGGGGGCAATCAGCCCCAGCATTTT
CDR3aa: CSARGGNQPQHF

v_gene: TRBV30
j_gene: TRBJ2-3
abundance: .
d_gene: TRBD2
CDR3nt: TGTGCCTGGAGTGGGGGACTAGCGGGACACACAGATACGCAGTATTTT
CDR3aa: CAWSGGLAGHTDTQYF

v_gene: TRBV20-1
j_gene: TRBJ2-7
abundance: .
d_gene: .
CDR3nt: TGCAGTGCTAGAGAACTAGCCTACGAGCAGTACTTC
CDR3aa: CSARELAYEQYF

v_gene: TRBV20-1
j_gene: TRBJ2-5
abundance: .
d_gene: TRBD1
CDR3nt: TGCAGTGCCACCCTCGGGACAGCCCAAGAGACCCAGTACTTC
CDR3aa: CSATLGTAQETQYF

v_gene: TRBV6-1
j_gene: TRBJ1-1
abundance: .
d_gene: TRBD1
CDR3nt: TGTGCCAGTAGAGGGACAGGGGAATCTGAAGCTTTCTTT
CDR3aa: CASRGTGESEAFF